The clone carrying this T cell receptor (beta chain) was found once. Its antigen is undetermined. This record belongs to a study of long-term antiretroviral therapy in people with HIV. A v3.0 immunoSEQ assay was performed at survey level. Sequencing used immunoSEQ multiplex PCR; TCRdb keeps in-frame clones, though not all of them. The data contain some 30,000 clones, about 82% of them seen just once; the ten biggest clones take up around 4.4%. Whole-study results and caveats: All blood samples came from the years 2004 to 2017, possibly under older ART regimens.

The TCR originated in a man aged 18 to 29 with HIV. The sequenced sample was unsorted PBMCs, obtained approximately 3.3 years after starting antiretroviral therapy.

Here the CDR3 reads CASSFWTESYEQYF. The CDR3 DNA sequence: TGTGCCAGCAGCTTCTGGACAGAATCCTACGAGCAGTACTTC. The genes are TRBV5-8 and TRBJ2-7; D possibly corresponds to TRBD1 (6 bases). Germline CDR1 and CDR2: SGHTS and YDEGEE. The CDR3 runs to 14 residues. Between the trimmed V and J ends, which lost 2 bases and 1 base, there was a span of 10 bases.